This T cell receptor beta chain was identified in a study of T cell changes during pregnancy in multiple sclerosis. Libraries were prepared by immunoSEQ multiplex PCR; TCRdb keeps only in-frame clonotypes and omits some of them. Seen here are some 60,000 clones, approximately 91% observed once, and the top ten hold under 2%. The CDR3 is 15 amino acids. The V segment lost 6 bases and the J segment 3 bases; nucleotides outside the gene matches: 10. Germline V CDR1 and CDR2: MGHDK, SYGVNS. The J gene is TRBJ1-2, the V gene TRBV25-1; TRBD1 matches at 7 bases. The material was peripheral blood, obtained after pregnancy. The sequence derives from a female donor with multiple sclerosis, enrolled in a pregnancy study. CDR3 DNA: TGTGCCAGCAGAGGATTCGACAGGGCTGACTATGGCTACACCTTC. This sequence encodes CASRGFDRADYGYTF.